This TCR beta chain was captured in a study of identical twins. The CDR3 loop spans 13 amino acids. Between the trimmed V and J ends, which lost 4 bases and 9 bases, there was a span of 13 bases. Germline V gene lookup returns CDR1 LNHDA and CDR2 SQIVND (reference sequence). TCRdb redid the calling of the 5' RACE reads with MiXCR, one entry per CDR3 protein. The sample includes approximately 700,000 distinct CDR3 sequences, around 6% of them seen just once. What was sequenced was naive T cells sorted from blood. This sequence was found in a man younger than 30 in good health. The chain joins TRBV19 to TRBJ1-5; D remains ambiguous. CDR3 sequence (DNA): TGTGCCAGTAGTAAGGGCATCGTAGGGCCCCAGCATTTT. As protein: CASSKGIVGPQHF.